The TCR beta chain described here comes from a study of T cell responses to AZD1222 COVID-19 vaccine. Here immunoSEQ multiplex PCR was the method, and the copy in TCRdb shows in-frame clones only, minus some. The sample lists 60,000 to 85,000 clones; more than 60% were seen once. Study results and caveats: Seropositive status at baseline applied to only five to seven AZD1222 recipients. Donors were chiefly white British, with a greater number of females, and clonal diversity was perhaps underestimated. Repertoires were obtained solely post-peak T cell response. Spike was spanned by vaccine-associated CD4 TCRs, with dominance at 160-218 and 743-854.

Deletions cut 3 bases from V and 6 bases from J, with 12 bases between. The germline V gene encodes CDR1 ENHRY and CDR2 SYGVKD. The CDR3 is 14 residues long. This clone was detected only a few times. The target antigen is unknown. The source is an adult who received the MenACWY meningococcal vaccine as a control. The chain carries TRBV10-3 and TRBJ1-5; tentative D call: TRBD1 (5 bases). The input for sequencing was peripheral blood, taken 28 days after the second dose of the MenACWY control vaccine. In nucleotides, the CDR3 is TGTGCCATCAGTGACCCCGGGACCGGTCAGCCCCAGCATTTT. Translation gives CAISDPGTGQPQHF.